The clone carrying this T cell receptor (beta chain) has only a few counts. The antigen remains unidentified. These data are taken from a study of T-cell memory formation after mild COVID-19. Study results and caveats: In pre-infection memory, a portion of responding clones appeared, which suggested that cross-reactive memory joined. Clones that contracted clustered mainly in CM and EM if CD4+ and in EMRA if CD8+.

V lost 1 base, J lost 3 bases, and 14 bases lay in between. This CDR3 comprises 16 residues. Constant-segment primers and 5'RACE yielded cDNA libraries for TCR alpha and TCR beta, each carrying sample barcodes and UMIs. One entry per CDR3 protein results from TCRdb running MiXCR on the 5' RACE reads. Altogether about 210,000 distinct CDR3 sequences are present, around 27% being singletons, with the ten largest covering about an eighth. The sequenced sample consisted of PBMCs or a T cell subset sorted from them (not recorded which). The chain is built from TRBV12-3 or TRBV12-4 and TRBJ2-3, with D maybe TRBD2 (5 bases). The sequence was collected from an adult woman who had mild COVID-19 (a few samples of this study predate the infection). Cell type and time point are not known. The CDR3 DNA is TGTGCCAGCAGTTTAGGGATCTCGGAGGTTACAGATACGCAGTATTTT. Translation gives CASSLGISEVTDTQYF.